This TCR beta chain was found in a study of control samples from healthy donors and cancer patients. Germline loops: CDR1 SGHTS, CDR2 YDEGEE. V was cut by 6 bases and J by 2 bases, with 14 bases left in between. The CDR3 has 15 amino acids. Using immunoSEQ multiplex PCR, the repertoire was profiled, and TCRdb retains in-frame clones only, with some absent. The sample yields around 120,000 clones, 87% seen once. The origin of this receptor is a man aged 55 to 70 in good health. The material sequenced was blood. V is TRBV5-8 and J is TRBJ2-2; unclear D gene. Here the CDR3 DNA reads TGTGCCAGCACCCCACGGTCGCTTAACACCGGGGAGCTGTTTTTT. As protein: CASTPRSLNTGELFF.